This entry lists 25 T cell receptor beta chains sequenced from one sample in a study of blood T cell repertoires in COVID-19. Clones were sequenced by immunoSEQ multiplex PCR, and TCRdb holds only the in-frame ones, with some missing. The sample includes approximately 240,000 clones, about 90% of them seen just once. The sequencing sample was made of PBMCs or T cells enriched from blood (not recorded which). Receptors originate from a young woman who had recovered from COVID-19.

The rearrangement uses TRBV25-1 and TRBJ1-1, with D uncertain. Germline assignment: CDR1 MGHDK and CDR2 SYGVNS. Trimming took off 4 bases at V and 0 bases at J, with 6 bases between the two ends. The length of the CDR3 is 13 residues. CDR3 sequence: CASSVELNTEAFF. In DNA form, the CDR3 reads TGTGCCAGCAGTGTGGAGCTGAACACTGAAGCTTTCTTT.

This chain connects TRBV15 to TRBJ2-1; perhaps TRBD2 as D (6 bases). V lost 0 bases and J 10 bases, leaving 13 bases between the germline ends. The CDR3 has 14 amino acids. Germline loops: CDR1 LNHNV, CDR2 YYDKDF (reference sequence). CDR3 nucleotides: TGTGCCACCAGCAGAGAGGAGGGGTTGAGGGAGCAGTTCTTC. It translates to CATSREEGLREQFF.

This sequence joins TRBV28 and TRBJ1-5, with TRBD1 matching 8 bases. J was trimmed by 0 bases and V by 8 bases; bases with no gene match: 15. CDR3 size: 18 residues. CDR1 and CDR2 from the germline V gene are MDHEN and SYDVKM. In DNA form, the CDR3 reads TGTGCCAGCGGTTACCCGGGACAGGAGTCTTATAGCAATCAGCCCCAGCATTTT. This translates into CASGYPGQESYSNQPQHF.

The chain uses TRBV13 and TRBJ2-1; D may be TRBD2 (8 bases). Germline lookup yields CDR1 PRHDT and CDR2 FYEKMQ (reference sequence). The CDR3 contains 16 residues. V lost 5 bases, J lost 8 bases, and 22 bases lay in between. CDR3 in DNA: TGTGCCAGCAGCCCCCAGGGGGTAGCGGGAACGCATGAGCAGTTCTTC. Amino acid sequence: CASSPQGVAGTHEQFF.

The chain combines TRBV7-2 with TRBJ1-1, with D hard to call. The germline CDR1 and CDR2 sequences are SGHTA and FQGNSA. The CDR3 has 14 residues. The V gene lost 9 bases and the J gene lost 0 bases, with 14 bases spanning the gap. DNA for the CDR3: TGTGCCAGTTCAGATTCTGCCTTGAACACTGAAGCTTTCTTT. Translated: CASSDSALNTEAFF. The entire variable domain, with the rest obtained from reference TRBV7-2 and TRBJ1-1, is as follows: GAGVSQSPSNKVTEKGKDVELRCDPISGHTALYWYRQSLGQGLEFLIYFQGNSAPDKSGLPSDRFSAERTGGSVSTLTIQRTQQEDSAVYLCASSDSALNTEAFFGQGTRLTVV.

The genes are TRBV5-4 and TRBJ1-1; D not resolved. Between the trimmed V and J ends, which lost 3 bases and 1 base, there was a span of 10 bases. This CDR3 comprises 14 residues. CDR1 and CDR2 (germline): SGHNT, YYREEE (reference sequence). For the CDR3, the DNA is TGTGCCAGCAGCTGGGCAGAACAGAACACTGAAGCTTTCTTT. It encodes CASSWAEQNTEAFF.

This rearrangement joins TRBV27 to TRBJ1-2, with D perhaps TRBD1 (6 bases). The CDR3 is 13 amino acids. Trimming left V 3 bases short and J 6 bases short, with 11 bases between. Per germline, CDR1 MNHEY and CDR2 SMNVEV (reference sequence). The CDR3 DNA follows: TGTGCCAGCAGTTTGGCAGGGGATCATGGCTACACCTTC. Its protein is CASSLAGDHGYTF.

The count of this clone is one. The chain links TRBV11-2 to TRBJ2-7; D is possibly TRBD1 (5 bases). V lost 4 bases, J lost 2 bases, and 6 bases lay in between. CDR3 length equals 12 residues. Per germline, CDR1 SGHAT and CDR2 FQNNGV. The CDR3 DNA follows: TGTGCCAGCAGCTCAGGGCCCTACGAGCAGTACTTC. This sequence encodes CASSSGPYEQYF.

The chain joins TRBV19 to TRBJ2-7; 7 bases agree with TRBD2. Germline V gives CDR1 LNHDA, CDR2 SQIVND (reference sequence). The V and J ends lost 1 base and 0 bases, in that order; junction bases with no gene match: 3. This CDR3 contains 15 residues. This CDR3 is CASSIGGSSSYEQYF. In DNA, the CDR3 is TGTGCCAGTAGTATAGGCGGGAGTAGCTCCTACGAGCAGTACTTC.

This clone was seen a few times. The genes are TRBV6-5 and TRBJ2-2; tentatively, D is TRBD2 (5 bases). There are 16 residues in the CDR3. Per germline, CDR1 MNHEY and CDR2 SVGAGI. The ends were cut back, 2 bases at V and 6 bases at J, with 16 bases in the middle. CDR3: CASSYRIRARAGELFF. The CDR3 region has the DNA TGTGCCAGCAGTTACCGAATCAGAGCGCGGGCCGGGGAGCTGTTTTTT.

Here the CDR3 reads CASTVDRGLAKNIQYF. The CDR3 DNA follows: TGTGCCAGCACTGTCGACAGGGGCTTAGCCAAAAACATTCAGTACTTC. The rearrangement links TRBV2 to TRBJ2-4; the match to TRBD1 covers 8 bases. CDR3 length equals 16 residues. The V segment lost 7 bases and the J segment 0 bases; nucleotides outside the gene matches: 8. Germline CDR1 SNHLY, CDR2 FYNNEI.

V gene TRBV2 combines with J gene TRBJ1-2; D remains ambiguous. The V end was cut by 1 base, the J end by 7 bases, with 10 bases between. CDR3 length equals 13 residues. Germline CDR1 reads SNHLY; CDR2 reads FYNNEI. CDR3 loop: CASSEEADSGYTF. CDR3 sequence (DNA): TGTGCCAGCAGTGAAGAAGCGGATTCTGGCTACACCTTC.

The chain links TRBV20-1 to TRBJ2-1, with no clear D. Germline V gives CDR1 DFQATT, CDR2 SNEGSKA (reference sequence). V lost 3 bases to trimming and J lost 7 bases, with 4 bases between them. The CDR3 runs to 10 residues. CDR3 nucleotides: TGCAGTGCTAGCGTTAATGAGCAGTTCTTC. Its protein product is CSASVNEQFF.

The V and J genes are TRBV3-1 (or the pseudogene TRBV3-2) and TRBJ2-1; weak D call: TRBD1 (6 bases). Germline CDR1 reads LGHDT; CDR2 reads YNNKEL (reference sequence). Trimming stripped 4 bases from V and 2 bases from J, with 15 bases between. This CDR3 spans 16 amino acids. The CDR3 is CASSRSGTPTYNEQFF. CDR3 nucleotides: TGTGCCAGCAGCCGATCCGGGACACCAACCTACAATGAGCAGTTCTTC.

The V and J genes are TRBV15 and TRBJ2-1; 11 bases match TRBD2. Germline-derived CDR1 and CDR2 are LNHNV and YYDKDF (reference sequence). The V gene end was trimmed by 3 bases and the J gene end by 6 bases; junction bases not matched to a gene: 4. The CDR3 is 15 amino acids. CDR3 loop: CATSSTSGRINEQFF. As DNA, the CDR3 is TGTGCCACCAGCAGTACTAGCGGGAGAATCAATGAGCAGTTCTTC. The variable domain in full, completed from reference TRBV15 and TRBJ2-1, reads DAMVIQNPRYQVTQFGKPVTLSCSQTLNHNVMYWYQQKSSQAPKLLFHYYDKDFNNEADTPDNFQSRRPNTSFCFLDIRSPGLGDTAMYLCATSSTSGRINEQFFGPGTRLTVL.

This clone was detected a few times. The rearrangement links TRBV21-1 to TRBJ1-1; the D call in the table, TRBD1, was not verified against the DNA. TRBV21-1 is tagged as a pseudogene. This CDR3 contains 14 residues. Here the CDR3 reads CATTDRGAHSEAFF. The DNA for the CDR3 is TGTGCCACAACGGACAGGGGAGCGCATTCTGAAGCTTTCTTT.

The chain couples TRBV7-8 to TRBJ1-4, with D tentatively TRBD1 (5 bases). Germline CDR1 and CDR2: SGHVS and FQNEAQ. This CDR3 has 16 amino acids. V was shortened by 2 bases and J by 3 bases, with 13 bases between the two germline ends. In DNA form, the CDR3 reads TGTGCCAGCAGCTTAAGGAGGGGTCGGGCTAATGAAAAACTGTTTTTT. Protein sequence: CASSLRRGRANEKLFF.

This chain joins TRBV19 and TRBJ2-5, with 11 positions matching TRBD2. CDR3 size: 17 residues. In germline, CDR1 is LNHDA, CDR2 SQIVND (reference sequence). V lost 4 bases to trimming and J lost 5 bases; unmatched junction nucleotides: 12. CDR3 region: CASSTFLYSGGGETQYF. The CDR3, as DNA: TGTGCCAGTAGTACCTTCCTTTATAGCGGGGGGGGTGAGACCCAGTACTTC. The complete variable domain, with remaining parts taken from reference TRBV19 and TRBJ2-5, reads DGGITQSPKYLFRKEGQNVTLSCEQNLNHDAMYWYRQDPGQGLRLIYYSQIVNDFQKGDIAEGYSVSREKKESFPLTVTSAQKNPTAFYLCASSTFLYSGGGETQYFGPGTRLLVL.

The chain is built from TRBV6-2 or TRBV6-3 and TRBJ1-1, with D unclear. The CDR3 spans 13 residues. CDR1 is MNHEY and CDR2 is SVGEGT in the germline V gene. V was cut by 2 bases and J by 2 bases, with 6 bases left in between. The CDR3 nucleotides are TGTGCCAGCAGTTACGGGCGTAACACTGAAGCTTTCTTT. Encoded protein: CASSYGRNTEAFF.

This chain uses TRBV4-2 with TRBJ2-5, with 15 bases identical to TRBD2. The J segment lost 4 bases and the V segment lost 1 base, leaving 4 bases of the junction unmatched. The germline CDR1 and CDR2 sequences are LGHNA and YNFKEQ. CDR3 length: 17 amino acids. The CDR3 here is CASSQGTSGRAVETQYF. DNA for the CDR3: TGTGCCAGCAGCCAAGGGACTAGCGGGAGGGCCGTAGAGACCCAGTACTTC.

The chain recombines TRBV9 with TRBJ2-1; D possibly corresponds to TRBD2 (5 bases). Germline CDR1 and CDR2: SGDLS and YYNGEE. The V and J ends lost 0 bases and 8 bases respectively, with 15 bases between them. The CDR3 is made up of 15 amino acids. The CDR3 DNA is TGTGCCAGCAGCGTAGGAGGGTTGTTTGTCGATGAGCAGTTCTTC. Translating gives CASSVGGLFVDEQFF. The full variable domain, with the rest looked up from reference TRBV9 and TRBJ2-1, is DSGVTQTPKHLITATGQRVTLRCSPRSGDLSVYWYQQSLDQGLQFLIQYYNGEERAKGNILERFSAQQFPDLHSELNLSSLELGDSALYFCASSVGGLFVDEQFFGPGTRLTVL.

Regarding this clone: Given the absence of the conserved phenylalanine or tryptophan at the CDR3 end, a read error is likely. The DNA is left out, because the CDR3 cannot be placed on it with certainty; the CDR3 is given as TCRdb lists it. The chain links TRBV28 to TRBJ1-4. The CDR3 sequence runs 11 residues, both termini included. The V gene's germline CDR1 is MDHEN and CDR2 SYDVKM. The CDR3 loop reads CASRGNGRSEV.

CDR3 amino acids: CASTIDRAANTEAFF. DNA of the CDR3: TGCGCCAGCACTATAGACAGGGCGGCGAACACTGAAGCTTTCTTT. V gene TRBV5-1 combines with J gene TRBJ1-1, with TRBD1 matching 7 bases. The V gene's germline CDR1 is SGHRS and CDR2 YFSETQ. This CDR3 is 15 amino acids long. V trimming: 6 bases; J trimming: 1 base; junction bases outside the gene matches: 9. Full variable domain (remainder filled in from reference TRBV5-1 and TRBJ1-1): KAGVTQTPRYLIKTRGQQVTLSCSPISGHRSVSWYQQTPGQGLQFLFEYFSETQRNKGNFPGRFSGRQFSNSRSEMNVSTLELGDSALYLCASTIDRAANTEAFFGQGTRLTVV.

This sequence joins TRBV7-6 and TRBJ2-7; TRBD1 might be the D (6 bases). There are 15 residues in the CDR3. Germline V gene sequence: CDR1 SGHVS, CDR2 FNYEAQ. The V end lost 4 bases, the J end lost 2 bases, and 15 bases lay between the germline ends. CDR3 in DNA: TGTGCCAGCAGCTCAAGACCGGACAGAACCTACGAGCAGTACTTC. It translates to CASSSRPDRTYEQYF.

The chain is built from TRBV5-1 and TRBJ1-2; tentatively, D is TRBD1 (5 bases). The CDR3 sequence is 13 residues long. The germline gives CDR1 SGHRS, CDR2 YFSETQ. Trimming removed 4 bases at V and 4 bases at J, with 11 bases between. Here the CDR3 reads CASSPRDIYGYTF. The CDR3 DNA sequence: TGCGCCAGCAGCCCCAGGGATATCTATGGCTACACCTTC. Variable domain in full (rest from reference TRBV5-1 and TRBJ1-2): KAGVTQTPRYLIKTRGQQVTLSCSPISGHRSVSWYQQTPGQGLQFLFEYFSETQRNKGNFPGRFSGRQFSNSRSEMNVSTLELGDSALYLCASSPRDIYGYTFGSGTRLTVV.